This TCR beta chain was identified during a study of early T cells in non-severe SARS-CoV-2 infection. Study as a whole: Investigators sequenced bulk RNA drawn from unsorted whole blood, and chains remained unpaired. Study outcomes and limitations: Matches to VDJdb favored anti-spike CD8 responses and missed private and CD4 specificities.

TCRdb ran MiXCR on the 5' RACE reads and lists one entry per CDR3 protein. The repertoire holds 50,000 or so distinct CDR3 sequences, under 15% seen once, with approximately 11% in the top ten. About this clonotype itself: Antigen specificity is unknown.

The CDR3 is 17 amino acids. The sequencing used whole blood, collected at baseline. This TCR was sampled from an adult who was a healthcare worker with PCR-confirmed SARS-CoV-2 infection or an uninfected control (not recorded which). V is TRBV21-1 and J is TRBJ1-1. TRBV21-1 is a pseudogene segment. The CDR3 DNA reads TGTGCCAGCAGCAAGGTCATCTTCGAGCGCATGAACACTGAAGCTTTCTTT. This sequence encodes CASSKVIFERMNTEAFF.